Presented here are 21 T cell receptor beta chains from one specimen sequenced in a study of long-term antiretroviral therapy in people with HIV. Run at survey level, the immunoSEQ assay was version v3.0. Profiling relied on immunoSEQ multiplex PCR, and the TCRdb table lists in-frame clones only, not all of them. The sample includes approximately 17,000 clones, more than 85% of them seen just once. The sample was unsorted PBMCs, taken 0.6 years after starting antiretroviral therapy. The receptors stem from a woman aged 40 to 55 with HIV.

The chain has TRBV18 and TRBJ1-3, with no clear D. The germline CDR1 and CDR2 sequences are KGHSH and LQKENI. The length of the CDR3 is 18 residues. V dropped 3 bases and J dropped 3 bases, with 21 bases sitting between them. The CDR3, as DNA: TGTGCCAGCTCACCGACCGCGTCCATGGGCGGCTTTGGAAACACCATATATTTT. As protein: CASSPTASMGGFGNTIYF. The complete variable domain, with remaining parts taken from reference TRBV18 and TRBJ1-3, reads NAGVMQNPRHLVRRRGQEARLRCSPMKGHSHVYWYRQLPEEGLKFMVYLQKENIIDESGMPKERFSAEFPKEGPSILRIQQVVRGDSAAYFCASSPTASMGGFGNTIYFGEGSWLTVV.

The gene calls are TRBV11-2 and TRBJ1-2; no clear D. Germline V gives CDR1 SGHAT, CDR2 FQNNGV. V lost 0 bases, J lost 0 bases, and 5 bases lay in between. The CDR3 spans 14 residues. The CDR3 DNA reads as TGTGCCAGCAGCTTAGATATGACTAACTATGGCTACACCTTC. Translating it yields CASSLDMTNYGYTF.

The chain recombines TRBV5-4 with TRBJ1-2, with D uncertain. Deletions cut 4 bases from V and 5 bases from J, with 27 bases between. CDR3 length: 18 residues. Germline lookup yields CDR1 SGHNT and CDR2 YYREEE (reference sequence). CDR3 bases: TGTGCCAGCAGCGAAGGACCAACAACTGGAACCGGGCAATATGGCTACACCTTC. Amino acids: CASSEGPTTGTGQYGYTF.

The chain is built from TRBV4-3 and TRBJ2-2; D is perhaps TRBD1 or TRBD2 (5 bases each). CDR1 and CDR2 (germline): LGHNA, YSLEER. The CDR3 contains 18 residues. V lost 0 bases, J lost 4 bases, and 18 bases lay in between. The CDR3: CASSQELIRGRITGELFF. CDR3 nucleotides: TGCGCCAGCAGCCAAGAATTAATAAGGGGACGAATCACCGGGGAGCTGTTTTTT.

V usage is TRBV5-5 and J usage is TRBJ1-1, with D unclear. The CDR3 sequence is 13 residues long. Germline V gene data show CDR1 as SGHKS and CDR2 as YYEKEE (reference sequence). Between the trimmed V and J ends, which lost 4 bases and 0 bases, there was a span of 7 bases. The CDR3 protein is CASSRTLNTEAFF. The DNA for the CDR3 is TGTGCCAGCAGCAGAACACTGAACACTGAAGCTTTCTTT.

This chain connects TRBV7-9 to TRBJ1-2; D not resolved. V lost 4 bases and J 2 bases, leaving 8 bases between the germline ends. CDR1 SEHNR and CDR2 FQNEAQ come from the germline V gene (reference sequence). This CDR3 has 13 residues. Here the CDR3 reads CASSSGTNYGYTF. Here the CDR3 DNA reads TGTGCCAGCAGCTCGGGAACCAACTATGGCTACACCTTC. Variable domain in full (rest from reference TRBV7-9 and TRBJ1-2): DTGVSQNPRHKITKRGQNVTFRCDPISEHNRLYWYRQTLGQGPEFLTYFQNEAQLEKSRLLSDRFSAERPKGSFSTLEIQRTEQGDSAMYLCASSSGTNYGYTFGSGTRLTVV.

J is TRBJ1-1 and V is TRBV7-9, with 9 bases that match TRBD1. This CDR3 is 15 amino acids long. Losses at the gene ends were 5 bases for V and 6 bases for J; bases not matched to a gene: 10. Germline CDR1 SEHNR, CDR2 FQNEAQ (reference sequence). Here the CDR3 DNA reads TGTGCCAGCAGCGCACCGGGACAGGGTACTCCTGAAGCTTTCTTT. Its protein is CASSAPGQGTPEAFF.

The V and J genes are TRBV6-6 and TRBJ1-1; D gene uncertain. Germline-derived CDR1 and CDR2 are MNHNY and SVGAGI (reference sequence). The CDR3 is made up of 13 amino acids. V dropped 5 bases and J dropped 0 bases, with 7 bases sitting between them. The CDR3 sequence: CASSPGLNTEAFF. The CDR3 DNA is TGTGCCAGCAGTCCAGGCTTGAACACTGAAGCTTTCTTT.

This rearrangement joins TRBV27 to TRBJ2-7; 11 bases align to TRBD1. The CDR3 is 13 residues long. Germline-derived CDR1 and CDR2 are MNHEY and SMNVEV (reference sequence). Trimming cost V 5 bases and J 9 bases; bases outside gene matches: 6. As DNA, the CDR3 is TGTGCCAGCAGTATCGGACAGGGGGCGCGGCAGTACTTC. It encodes CASSIGQGARQYF.

The chain employs TRBV11-2 and TRBJ1-6; D unclear. Germline-derived CDR1 and CDR2 are SGHAT and FQNNGV. V lost 0 bases, J lost 2 bases, and 2 bases lay in between. This CDR3 has 14 residues. CDR3 residues: CASSLDTYNSPLHF. DNA for the CDR3: TGTGCCAGCAGCTTAGACACCTATAATTCACCCCTCCACTTT.

The genes are TRBV6-5 and TRBJ2-7; D unresolved. The germline gives CDR1 MNHEY, CDR2 SVGAGI. CDR3 size: 13 residues. The V end was cut by 4 bases, the J end by 6 bases, with 13 bases between. The CDR3 reads CASSSQVWGEQYF. Here the CDR3 DNA reads TGTGCCAGCAGTTCACAAGTTTGGGGCGAGCAGTACTTC.

The chain combines TRBV4-3 with TRBJ1-2, with a tentative D call TRBD1 (6 bases). This CDR3 contains 15 residues. The germline gives CDR1 LGHNA, CDR2 YSLEER. Trimming pared 4 bases from V and 4 bases from J, leaving 16 bases between. DNA for the CDR3: TGCGCCAGCAGCCCCCACAGGGTTTCTAGCTATGGCTACACCTTC. Its protein product is CASSPHRVSSYGYTF.

This chain connects TRBV7-2 to TRBJ2-2; 12 bases agree with TRBD2. V lost 3 bases and J lost 7; bases outside the gene matches: 9. Germline loops: CDR1 SGHTA, CDR2 FQGNSA. This CDR3 comprises 17 residues. The CDR3 region is CASSLRLAGGLGGELFF. The DNA of the CDR3 is TGTGCCAGCAGCTTGCGGCTAGCGGGGGGGCTCGGCGGGGAGCTGTTTTTT.

CDR3 bases: TGCAGCGTTGAAGATCAGACACCAACCTCCTACAATGAGCAGTTCTTC. The encoded protein is CSVEDQTPTSYNEQFF. The rearrangement links TRBV29-1 to TRBJ2-1; no firm D call. Trimming took 0 bases from V and 0 from J, leaving 12 bases between them. The CDR3 consists of 16 residues. The V gene's germline CDR1 is SQVTM and CDR2 ANQGSEA.

This rearrangement joins TRBV5-1 to TRBJ2-5, with 13 bases matching TRBD2. This CDR3 spans 16 amino acids. The V segment lost 3 bases and the J segment 6 bases; nucleotides outside the gene matches: 8. CDR1 SGHRS and CDR2 YFSETQ come from the germline V gene. CDR3 DNA sequence: TGCGCCAGCAGCTACACGGGACTAGCGGGGAGGAAGACCCAGTACTTC. Encoded protein: CASSYTGLAGRKTQYF.

In nucleotides, the CDR3 is TGTGCCAGCAAGACAGGGGCCCTCAATCAGCCCCAGCATTTT. Its protein product is CASKTGALNQPQHF. V gene TRBV19 combines with J gene TRBJ1-5; the match to TRBD1 covers 8 bases. With 9 bases clipped from V and 3 bases from J, the junction kept 7 bases outside the gene matches. The CDR3 is made up of 14 amino acids. Per germline, CDR1 LNHDA and CDR2 SQIVND (reference sequence).

This rearrangement joins TRBV7-2 to TRBJ1-1, with D uncertain. In germline, CDR1 is SGHTA, CDR2 FQGNSA. Trimming removed 3 bases from V and 3 bases from J, with 8 bases in between. The CDR3 has 13 residues. The chain's CDR3 is CASSLRRDTEAFF. The CDR3 nucleotides are TGTGCCAGCAGCTTGCGTCGGGACACTGAAGCTTTCTTT.

The chain couples TRBV5-1 to TRBJ2-6, with D hard to call. Germline assignment: CDR1 SGHRS and CDR2 YFSETQ. V was clipped by 5 bases and J by 2 bases, with 5 bases between them. This CDR3 has 13 amino acids. Written as DNA, the CDR3 is TGCGCCAGCAGTGCAGCTGGGGCCAACGTCCTGACTTTC. Translation: CASSAAGANVLTF.

This chain links TRBV6-5 with TRBJ1-1, with 8 bases identical to TRBD1. Germline CDR1 reads MNHEY; CDR2 reads SVGAGI. The V gene end was trimmed by 2 bases and the J gene end by 9 bases; junction bases not matched to a gene: 8. This CDR3 comprises 14 residues. The CDR3 here is CASSYTSGGPQAFF. The CDR3 DNA is TGTGCCAGCAGTTACACATCAGGGGGCCCCCAAGCTTTCTTT.

The chain uses TRBV18 and TRBJ2-5, with TRBD1 identical over 8 bases. V lost 1 base and J lost 1; bases outside the gene matches: 8. Germline CDR1 and CDR2: KGHSH and LQKENI. CDR3 length: 17 residues. The CDR3 protein is CASSPLPRTGTQETQYF. Written as DNA, the CDR3 is TGTGCCAGCTCACCACTCCCGAGGACAGGGACCCAAGAGACCCAGTACTTC.

This sequence joins TRBV30 and TRBJ2-1; D not resolved. V was pared by 0 bases and J by 6 bases, with 9 bases between. This CDR3 contains 13 residues. CDR1 and CDR2 from the germline V gene are GTSNPN and SVGIG (reference sequence). The CDR3 is CAWSVFGGNEQFF. In DNA, the CDR3 is TGTGCCTGGAGTGTATTCGGCGGCAATGAGCAGTTCTTC.